A single sample is the source of the 11 T cell receptor beta chains below, sequenced in a study of blood T cell repertoires in COVID-19. Some clones are missing from TCRdb's copy, which holds only in-frame ones; the method was immunoSEQ multiplex PCR. The data contain about 160,000 clones, approximately 86% of them seen just once; the ten biggest clones take up about 10%. The specimen was peripheral blood. The receptors were gathered from a woman of 80 years or more with active or convalescent COVID-19.

This clone has a single count. The chain couples TRBV11-2 to TRBJ1-2; D ambiguous. Per germline, CDR1 SGHAT and CDR2 FQNNGV. V was shortened by 1 base and J by 7 bases, with 13 bases between the two germline ends. CDR3 length: 14 amino acids. The CDR3 DNA follows: TGTGCCAGCAGCTTAGGGGCAGGCCTCGGTGGCTACACCTTC. Its translation is CASSLGAGLGGYTF.

The chain uses TRBV5-1 and TRBJ2-2, with D perhaps TRBD2 (6 bases). This CDR3 is built from 15 residues. The germline V gene encodes CDR1 SGHRS and CDR2 YFSETQ. V lost 6 bases and J lost 2, with 14 bases in between. The CDR3 DNA reads TGCGCCAGCATGGAGGGCAGTCCTAACACCGGGGAGCTGTTTTTT. Its protein is CASMEGSPNTGELFF.

The V call is TRBV2, the J call TRBJ2-3; a weak D match, TRBD2 (5 bases). CDR1 and CDR2 from the germline V gene are SNHLY and FYNNEI. The CDR3 runs to 14 residues. V was pared by 7 bases and J by 5 bases, with 16 bases between. CDR3 bases: TGTGCCAGCATGCTAGCCCGAGGAGGAGATACGCAGTATTTT. The encoded protein is CASMLARGGDTQYF.

J is TRBJ2-3 and V is TRBV5-1; D is undetermined. Germline V CDR1 and CDR2: SGHRS, YFSETQ. Trimming left V 0 bases short and J 4 bases short, with 9 bases between. CDR3 length: 14 amino acids. CDR3 in DNA: TGCGCCAGCAGCTTGGTAGTGGGCGCAGATACGCAGTATTTT. Amino acid sequence: CASSLVVGADTQYF.

This clone has a single count. This chain joins TRBV5-4 and TRBJ1-2; 8 bases line up with TRBD1. Germline CDR1 reads SGHNT; CDR2 reads YYREEE (reference sequence). The CDR3 runs 15 residues. V dropped 4 bases and J dropped 4; count of bases not matched to a gene: 9. CDR3 protein: CASSPSSGQGYGYTF. The CDR3, as DNA: TGTGCCAGCAGCCCCTCCTCCGGACAGGGCTATGGCTACACCTTC. Variable domain in full (rest from reference TRBV5-4 and TRBJ1-2): ETGVTQSPTHLIKTRGQQVTLRCSSQSGHNTVSWYQQALGQGPQFIFQYYREEENGRGNFPPRFSGLQFPNYSSELNVNALELDDSALYLCASSPSSGQGYGYTFGSGTRLTVV.

The chain is built from TRBV5-4 and TRBJ2-7; D is unresolved. Germline CDR1 is SGHNT and CDR2 is YYREEE (reference sequence). This CDR3 has 14 amino acids. Trimming took 1 base from V and 4 from J, leaving 12 bases between them. In nucleotides, the CDR3 is TGTGCCAGCAGCTTGCTGGCAGGTGGGTACGAGCAGTACTTC. Its protein is CASSLLAGGYEQYF.

The chain uses TRBV6-5 and TRBJ1-5; 11 nucleotides line up with TRBD1. Germline values: CDR1 MNHEY, CDR2 SVGAGI. After removal of 8 bases from V and 4 bases from J, the junction contained 7 bases not matched to a gene. The CDR3 covers 15 residues. The CDR3 loop is CASRTGGAWNQPQHF. The CDR3, as DNA: TGTGCCAGCCGGACAGGGGGCGCTTGGAATCAGCCCCAGCATTTT.

The chain uses TRBV28 and TRBJ2-5; 10 bases are a match to TRBD1. V dropped 6 bases and J dropped 4; count of bases not matched to a gene: 20. The CDR3 sequence is 19 residues long. Looked up from germline, CDR1 is MDHEN and CDR2 is SYDVKM. The CDR3 loop reads CASSDRSFFIGTGAETQYF. DNA of the CDR3: TGTGCCAGCAGCGATCGTTCATTCTTTATTGGGACAGGGGCAGAGACCCAGTACTTC.

This clone has just a few counts. The V gene is TRBV10-3, the J gene TRBJ2-3, with D possibly matching TRBD2 (5 bases). The ends were cut back, 4 bases at V and 6 bases at J, with 23 bases in the middle. CDR3 length equals 17 residues. Germline values: CDR1 ENHRY, CDR2 SYGVKD. The DNA of the CDR3 is TGTGCCATCAGTGGATATAATCCGGGATCCACGGGGGATACGCAGTATTTT. This codes for CAISGYNPGSTGDTQYF.

In its sample, this clone was seen once. The V gene is TRBV7-9, the J gene TRBJ2-5; D may be TRBD2 (6 bases). Germline assignment: CDR1 SEHNR and CDR2 FQNEAQ (reference sequence). V gave up 4 bases and J gave up 1 base, with 16 bases separating them. The CDR3 length is 16 residues. The chain's CDR3 is CASSSDPSGLQETQYF. The DNA for the CDR3 is TGTGCCAGCAGCTCAGATCCCTCGGGACTCCAAGAGACCCAGTACTTC.

The chain carries TRBV5-1 and TRBJ1-1; D may be TRBD1 (6 bases). Germline CDR1 is SGHRS and CDR2 is YFSETQ. This CDR3 has 17 amino acids. The germline V and J ends were trimmed by 2 bases and 0 bases, with 17 bases remaining between them. The CDR3 nucleotides are TGCGCCAGCAGCTTACCGGGACACACAGCGGTGAACACTGAAGCTTTCTTT. Translation: CASSLPGHTAVNTEAFF.